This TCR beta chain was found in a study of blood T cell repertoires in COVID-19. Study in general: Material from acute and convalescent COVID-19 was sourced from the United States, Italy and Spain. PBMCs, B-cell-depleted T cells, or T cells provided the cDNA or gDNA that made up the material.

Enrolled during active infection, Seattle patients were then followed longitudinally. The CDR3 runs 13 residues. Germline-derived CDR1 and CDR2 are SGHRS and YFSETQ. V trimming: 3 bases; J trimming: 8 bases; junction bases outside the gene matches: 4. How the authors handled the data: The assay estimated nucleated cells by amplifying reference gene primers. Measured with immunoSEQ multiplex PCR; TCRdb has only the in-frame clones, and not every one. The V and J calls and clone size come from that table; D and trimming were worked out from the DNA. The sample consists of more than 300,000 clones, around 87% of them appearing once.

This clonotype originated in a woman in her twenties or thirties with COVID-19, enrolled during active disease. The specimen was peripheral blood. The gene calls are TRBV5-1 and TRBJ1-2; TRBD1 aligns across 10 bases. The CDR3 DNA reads TGCGCCAGCAGCTACGGGACAGGGGAAGGCTACACCTTC. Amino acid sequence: CASSYGTGEGYTF.